This T cell receptor beta chain derives from a study of cytomegalovirus exposure and HLA in healthy donors. Study-level points and caveats: Subsequent analysis found a tendency for first-cohort TCR clusters to co-occur within the approximately 130 validation repertoires.

TCRdb's table, derived via immunoSEQ multiplex PCR, lists solely in-frame clones and lacks some. The sample holds about 120,000 clones; 85% are singletons and the top ten take approximately 2.3%. Germline V gene lookup returns CDR1 MNHNS and CDR2 SASEGT. CDR3 size: 15 residues. The V gene end was trimmed by 8 bases and the J gene end by 7 bases; junction bases not matched to a gene: 15. This clone was observed a single time. Antigen unknown. This clonotype was obtained from a woman in her twenties or thirties in good health and CMV-seronegative. V is TRBV6-1 and J is TRBJ1-2; 8 bases are a match to TRBD1. The specimen sequenced was PBMCs. CDR3 in amino acids: CASGSPRTGRSGYTF. Written as DNA, the CDR3 is TGTGCCAGCGGTTCCCCCAGGACAGGGCGCTCTGGCTACACCTTC.